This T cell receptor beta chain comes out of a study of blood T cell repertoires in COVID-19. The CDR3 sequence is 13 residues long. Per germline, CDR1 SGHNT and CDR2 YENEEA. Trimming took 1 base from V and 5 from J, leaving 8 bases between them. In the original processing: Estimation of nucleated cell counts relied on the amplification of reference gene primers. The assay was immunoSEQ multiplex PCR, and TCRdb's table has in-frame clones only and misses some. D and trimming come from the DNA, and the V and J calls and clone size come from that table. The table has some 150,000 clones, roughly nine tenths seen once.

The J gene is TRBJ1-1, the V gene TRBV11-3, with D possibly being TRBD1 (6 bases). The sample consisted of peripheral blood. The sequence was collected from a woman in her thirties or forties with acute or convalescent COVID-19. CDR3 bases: TGTGCCAGCAGCTTAGCCAGGGGAACTGAAGCTTTCTTT. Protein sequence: CASSLARGTEAFF. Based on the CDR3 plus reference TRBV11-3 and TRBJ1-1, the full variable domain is EAGVVQSPRYKIIEKKQPVAFWCNPISGHNTLYWYLQNLGQGPELLIRYENEEAVDDSQLPKDRFSAERLKGVDSTLKIQPAELGDSAVYLCASSLARGTEAFFGQGTRLTVV.